These 9 T cell receptor beta chains originate from one sample sequenced in a study of graft-versus-host responses after intestinal transplantation. Repertoires were generated with immunoSEQ multiplex PCR, while TCRdb's copy carries only in-frame clones and drops some. In the table there are 9,500 or so clones, around 92% of which are singletons. The sequences come from PBMCs, collected 41 days after intestinal transplantation. The receptors were gathered from a human patient who received an intestinal transplant, so some T cells may come from the graft donor.

The chain employs TRBV5-6 and TRBJ1-2; 7 bases are a match to TRBD1. Unmatched junction bases numbered 9, after V lost 2 bases and J lost 8 bases. The germline V gene has CDR1 SGHDT and CDR2 YYEEEE. CDR3 length: 14 amino acids. CDR3 sequence reads: CASSLLQGWGGYTF. In DNA, the CDR3 is TGTGCCAGCAGCTTACTACAGGGGTGGGGCGGCTACACCTTC.

This chain joins TRBV9 and TRBJ2-7; D is unclear. Per germline, CDR1 SGDLS and CDR2 YYNGEE. V was pared by 1 base and J by 5 bases, with 19 bases between. CDR3 length: 16 residues. The CDR3 nucleotides read TGTGCCAGCAGCGTAAAGGTCGACGGCAGACCCCACGAGCAGTACTTC. Protein product: CASSVKVDGRPHEQYF.

The chain uses TRBV7-9 and TRBJ1-1; D uncertain. The germline CDR1 and CDR2 sequences are SEHNR and FQNEAQ (reference sequence). This CDR3 is built from 12 residues. V gave up 6 bases and J gave up 4 bases, with 9 bases separating them. The CDR3 sequence is CASREPGTEAFF. The CDR3 nucleotides are TGTGCCAGCAGGGAACCGGGCACTGAAGCTTTCTTT.

This chain connects TRBV7-9 to TRBJ2-7, with D hard to call. Germline CDR1 SEHNR, CDR2 FQNEAQ (reference sequence). With 1 base removed from V and 5 bases from J, the gap between germline ends came to 15 bases. This CDR3 has 15 residues. The CDR3 DNA reads as TGTGCCAGCAGCTTAGATACCCCAGGTGTGCACGAGCAGTACTTC. Protein: CASSLDTPGVHEQYF.

The chain joins TRBV7-9 to TRBJ2-5; D is perhaps TRBD2 (6 bases). The CDR3 is 15 amino acids. The ends were cut back, 1 base at V and 5 bases at J, with 14 bases in the middle. Germline loops: CDR1 SEHNR, CDR2 FQNEAQ (reference sequence). CDR3 sequence reads: CASSLDFREVETQYF. DNA of the CDR3: TGTGCCAGCAGCTTAGATTTCAGGGAGGTGGAGACCCAGTACTTC.

The CDR3 sequence: CASTGLPGNTQYF. CDR3 sequence (DNA): TGTGCCAGCACTGGACTACCGGGGAATACGCAGTATTTT. The V and J genes are TRBV7-3 and TRBJ2-3, with D perhaps TRBD2 (6 bases). Trimming removed 7 bases from V and 7 bases from J, with 15 bases in between. The germline V gene encodes CDR1 SGHTA and CDR2 FQGTGA. This CDR3 region has 13 residues.

The V and J genes are TRBV10-1 and TRBJ2-1; maybe TRBD2 (6 bases). The V gene lost 6 bases and the J gene lost 6 bases, with 18 bases spanning the gap. Germline CDR1 and CDR2: WNHNN and SYGVQD (reference sequence). This CDR3 has 15 residues. This CDR3 reads CASSDAGSGVNEQFF. CDR3 coding DNA: TGCGCCAGCAGCGACGCGGGAAGTGGGGTCAATGAGCAGTTCTTC.

The J gene is TRBJ1-1, the V gene TRBV6-6; 8 bases line up with TRBD1. V trimming: 5 bases; J trimming: 6 bases; junction bases outside the gene matches: 5. Germline values: CDR1 MNHNY, CDR2 SVGAGI (reference sequence). The CDR3 loop spans 13 amino acids. The CDR3 nucleotides are TGTGCCAGCAGTACATCGACAGGGGCTGAAGCTTTCTTT. The encoded protein is CASSTSTGAEAFF.

The chain uses TRBV6-5 and TRBJ1-3; D ambiguous. With 5 bases removed from V and 4 bases from J, the gap between germline ends came to 12 bases. Germline-derived CDR1 and CDR2 are MNHEY and SVGAGI. The CDR3 extends over 14 amino acids. The CDR3 DNA follows: TGTGCCAGCAGTCAACCCCGGTCGGGAAACACCATATATTTT. Translating gives CASSQPRSGNTIYF.